The clone carrying this T cell receptor beta chain has a single count. As yet, its antigen is unknown. This CDR3 has 15 residues. In germline, CDR1 is MNHNY, CDR2 SVGAGI (reference sequence). Trimming removed 0 bases at V and 2 bases at J, with 9 bases between. The library was made from cDNA and included unique molecular identifiers. TCRdb re-called the PCR reads with MiXCR, one entry per CDR3 protein. This table holds some 890,000 distinct CDR3 sequences, roughly half found once. The sample comes from a study of post-analysis software for immune sequencing data. Study-level results: TRBV segments more frequent in patients than in controls numbered roughly five and included TRBV5-6, TRBV5-1 and TRBV20-1.

The chain carries TRBV6-6 and TRBJ2-3, with D uncertain. This sequence was found in a girl aged 5 to 17 with multiple sclerosis. Specimen: blood. CDR3: CASSYSSISTDTQYF. The DNA of the CDR3 is TGTGCCAGCAGTTACTCGTCCATATCCACAGATACGCAGTATTTT.